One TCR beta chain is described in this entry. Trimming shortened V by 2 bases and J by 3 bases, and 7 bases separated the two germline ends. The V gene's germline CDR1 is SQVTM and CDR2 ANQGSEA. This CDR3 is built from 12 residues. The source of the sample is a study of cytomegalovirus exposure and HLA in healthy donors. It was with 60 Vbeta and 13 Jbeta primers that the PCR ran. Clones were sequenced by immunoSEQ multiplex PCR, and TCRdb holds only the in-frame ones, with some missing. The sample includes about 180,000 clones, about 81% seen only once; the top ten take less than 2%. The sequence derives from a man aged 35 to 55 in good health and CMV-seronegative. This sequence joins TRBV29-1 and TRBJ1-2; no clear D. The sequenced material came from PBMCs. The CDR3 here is CSVERRDYGYTF. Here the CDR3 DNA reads TGCAGCGTTGAAAGGCGGGACTATGGCTACACCTTC. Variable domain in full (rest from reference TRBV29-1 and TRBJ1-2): SAVISQKPSRDICQRGTSLTIQCQVDSQVTMMFWYRQQPGQSLTLIATANQGSEATYESGFVIDKFPISRPNLTFSTLTVSNMSPEDSSIYLCSVERRDYGYTFGSGTRLTVV.